This T cell receptor (beta chain) was recovered during a study of OX40 agonist ivuxolimab in advanced cancers. Study-wide context: Patients received the agonistic anti-OX40 (CD134) antibody ivuxolimab. Findings of the study overall: Doses of 0.1 to 3.0 mg/kg were accompanied by clonal expansion of CD4+ and CD8+ blood T cells by week 6. Expanded clones were, on average, more numerous among CD8+ T cells than CD4+.

Germline CDR1 KGHSH, CDR2 LQKENI. J gave up 6 bases and V 0 bases, and 5 bases lay outside the gene matches. The CDR3 is made up of 15 amino acids. Data came from immunoSEQ multiplex PCR; TCRdb stores just in-frame clones and leaves some out. The data show 100,000 to 150,000 clones, 80% to 95% seen once. Details on this clone: What it binds is unknown.

This clonotype originated in an adult with an advanced solid tumor such as melanoma, head and neck, liver or kidney cancer. The specimen comprised CD4+ or CD8+ T cells sorted from blood, sampled in a trial of the OX40 agonist ivuxolimab. This chain joins TRBV18 and TRBJ1-1; 9 bases align to TRBD1. The CDR3 nucleotides read TGTGCCAGCTCACCACCCGGACAGGGGCGGGCTGAAGCTTTCTTT. It encodes CASSPPGQGRAEAFF. The variable domain in full, completed from reference TRBV18 and TRBJ1-1, reads NAGVMQNPRHLVRRRGQEARLRCSPMKGHSHVYWYRQLPEEGLKFMVYLQKENIIDESGMPKERFSAEFPKEGPSILRIQQVVRGDSAAYFCASSPPGQGRAEAFFGQGTRLTVV.